These T cell receptor beta chains were read from a single sample in a study of T-cell reconstitution after alpha-beta-depleted transplantation in children. MiXCR was run by TCRdb on the PCR reads, yielding one entry per CDR3 protein. Of nearly 550,000 distinct CDR3 sequences detected, 18% appear once; the ten largest clones hold roughly 3.3%. Sequencing was performed on PBMCs from the stem cell graft donor, taken from the stem cell graft. The receptor source for this set is a human donor who donated a stem cell graft to a child with acute lymphoblastic leukemia. Both conserved end residues are part of each CDR3. Each record gives: clone size, V gene, J gene, D gene, CDR3 protein, CDR3 DNA. A D gene is named only where the DNA matches it firmly. Size is omitted from some rows. Given values are once, few, many or a class for expanded clones.

size: few
V: TRBV27
J: TRBJ2-7
D: TRBD2
CDR3: CASRLAGDYEQYF
DNA: TGTGCCAGCAGACTAGCGGGAGATTACGAGCAGTACTTC

size: .
V: TRBV7-2
J: TRBJ1-4
D: TRBD1
CDR3: CARSLSGTGNEKLFF
DNA: TGTGCCAGAAGCTTATCTGGGACAGGGAATGAAAAACTGTTTTTT

size: few
V: TRBV6-5
J: TRBJ2-7
D: TRBD1
CDR3: CASSYGLQGKEQYF
DNA: TGTGCCAGCAGTTACGGGTTACAGGGGAAAGAGCAGTACTTC

size: few
V: TRBV9
J: TRBJ2-2
D: .
CDR3: CASSGLLVGPKWTGELFF
DNA: TGTGCCAGCAGTGGACTCCTCGTGGGGCCGAAGTGGACCGGGGAGCTGTTTTTT

size: .
V: TRBV6-2/TRBV6-3
J: TRBJ1-1
D: .
CDR3: CASSYSGVERAFF
DNA: TGTGCCAGCAGTTACTCAGGGGTAGAGCGAGCTTTCTTT

size: .
V: TRBV5-6
J: TRBJ2-1
D: .
CDR3: CASSLWGQTYNEQFF
DNA: TGTGCCAGCAGCTTGTGGGGCCAAACCTACAATGAGCAGTTCTTC

size: .
V: TRBV4-1
J: TRBJ2-2
D: .
CDR3: CASSHDHGGSTGELFF
DNA: TGCGCCAGCAGCCATGATCACGGGGGCAGCACCGGGGAGCTGTTTTTT

size: .
V: TRBV21-1
J: TRBJ2-2
D: .
CDR3: CASSKIPVAPPVTGELFF
DNA: TGTGCCAGCAGCAAAATACCGGTAGCCCCCCCGGTCACCGGGGAGCTGTTTTTT

size: .
V: TRBV5-1
J: TRBJ1-1
D: .
CDR3: CASSFLDRTNTEAFF
DNA: TGCGCCAGCAGCTTTCTTGACAGGACGAACACTGAAGCTTTCTTT

size: .
V: TRBV6-5
J: TRBJ2-5
D: TRBD1
CDR3: CASSYQGAGETQYF
DNA: TGTGCCAGCAGTTACCAGGGGGCCGGAGAGACCCAGTACTTC

size: few
V: TRBV13
J: TRBJ1-1
D: .
CDR3: CASRPASGRGTEAFF
DNA: TGTGCCAGCAGGCCTGCTTCCGGCAGGGGTACTGAAGCTTTCTTT

size: few
V: TRBV4-1
J: TRBJ2-7
D: .
CDR3: CASSQVFGVSSYEQYF
DNA: TGCGCCAGCAGCCAAGTCTTCGGGGTGAGCTCCTACGAGCAGTACTTC

size: few
V: TRBV20-1
J: TRBJ2-5
D: TRBD2
CDR3: CSANKREGSQETQYF
DNA: TGCAGTGCCAACAAGCGGGAGGGGAGCCAAGAGACCCAGTACTTC

size: .
V: TRBV6-1
J: TRBJ2-3
D: TRBD1
CDR3: CATSGQGAQDTQYF
DNA: TGTGCCACCTCCGGACAGGGGGCGCAGGATACGCAGTATTTT

size: .
V: TRBV5-1
J: TRBJ2-7
D: .
CDR3: CASSGGDSRGEQYF
DNA: TGCGCCAGCAGCGGCGGGGACAGTCGGGGCGAGCAGTACTTC

size: .
V: TRBV18
J: TRBJ1-1
D: .
CDR3: CASSPLEVNTEAFF
DNA: TGTGCCAGCTCACCACTGGAGGTAAACACTGAAGCTTTCTTT

size: .
V: TRBV7-9
J: TRBJ2-1
D: TRBD2
CDR3: CASQGGNNEQFF
DNA: TGTGCCAGCCAGGGAGGGAACAATGAGCAGTTCTTC

size: .
V: TRBV5-1
J: TRBJ2-5
D: TRBD1
CDR3: CASSPFGTVQETQYF
DNA: TGCGCCAGCAGCCCCTTCGGGACAGTCCAAGAGACCCAGTACTTC

size: few
V: TRBV5-1
J: TRBJ2-1
D: .
CDR3: CASSFDGGSYNEQFF
DNA: TGCGCCAGCAGCTTTGACGGGGGCTCCTACAATGAGCAGTTCTTC

size: .
V: TRBV5-4
J: TRBJ2-7
D: .
CDR3: CASSLKSRGPYEQYF
DNA: TGTGCCAGCAGCTTGAAGTCCAGGGGACCCTACGAGCAGTACTTC

size: .
V: TRBV5-4
J: TRBJ1-4
D: .
CDR3: CASSSWGEKLFF
DNA: TGTGCCAGCAGCTCGTGGGGTGAAAAACTGTTTTTT

size: .
V: TRBV30
J: TRBJ1-1
D: TRBD1
CDR3: CAWTPGGGAWITEAFF
DNA: TGTGCCTGGACCCCCGGAGGGGGCGCGTGGATCACTGAAGCTTTCTTT

size: .
V: TRBV2
J: TRBJ2-2
D: TRBD1
CDR3: CASCFIVGTGVFGGELFF
DNA: TGTGCCAGCTGTTTTATAGTTGGGACAGGGGTGTTCGGCGGGGAGCTGTTTTTT

size: many
V: TRBV18
J: TRBJ1-1
D: .
CDR3: CASSPPWGMNTEAFF
DNA: TGTGCCAGCTCACCACCATGGGGCATGAACACTGAAGCTTTCTTT

size: .
V: TRBV6-2/TRBV6-3
J: TRBJ2-1
D: .
CDR3: CASNDYRVPSYNEQFF
DNA: TGTGCCAGCAACGATTACAGGGTGCCCTCCTACAATGAGCAGTTCTTC

size: .
V: TRBV2
J: TRBJ2-3
D: .
CDR3: CASSDFIRPTDTQYF
DNA: TGTGCCAGCAGCGACTTCATAAGACCCACAGATACGCAGTATTTT

size: many
V: TRBV7-9
J: TRBJ2-5
D: TRBD2
CDR3: CASTAPYAGVETQYF
DNA: TGTGCCAGCACCGCGCCCTACGCGGGAGTGGAGACCCAGTACTTC

size: few
V: TRBV7-2
J: TRBJ2-1
D: TRBD2
CDR3: CASGSRGGPGEQFF
DNA: TGTGCCAGCGGCTCCCGGGGAGGGCCTGGTGAGCAGTTCTTC

size: .
V: TRBV18
J: TRBJ2-7
D: .
CDR3: CASSPDQLTYEQYF
DNA: TGTGCCAGCTCACCAGACCAGCTTACCTACGAGCAGTACTTC

size: few
V: TRBV5-4
J: TRBJ2-7
D: .
CDR3: CASSLAYLPTAKYEQYF
DNA: TGTGCCAGCAGCTTGGCCTATCTACCGACGGCCAAATACGAGCAGTACTTC

size: .
V: TRBV4-1
J: TRBJ1-5
D: .
CDR3: CASSQDRARGDQPQHF
DNA: TGCGCCAGCAGCCAAGATAGGGCCAGAGGCGATCAGCCCCAGCATTTT

size: few
V: TRBV12-3/TRBV12-4
J: TRBJ2-7
D: TRBD1
CDR3: CASSYRGRRTYEQYF
DNA: TGTGCCAGCAGTTACAGGGGACGAAGAACCTACGAGCAGTACTTC

size: once
V: TRBV10-3
J: TRBJ2-1
D: .
CDR3: CAIRSDEASSYNEQFF
DNA: TGTGCCATCAGGAGTGACGAGGCAAGCTCCTACAATGAGCAGTTCTTC

size: few
V: TRBV4-2
J: TRBJ2-1
D: .
CDR3: CASSQGSGEVYNEQFF
DNA: TGTGCCAGCAGCCAAGGATCGGGAGAGGTCTACAATGAGCAGTTCTTC

size: .
V: TRBV5-1
J: TRBJ1-6
D: TRBD1
CDR3: CASSEPGQGTSPLHF
DNA: TGCGCCAGCAGCGAACCGGGACAGGGGACTTCACCCCTCCACTTT

size: few
V: TRBV7-2
J: TRBJ2-2
D: .
CDR3: CASSWQPRTGELFF
DNA: TGTGCCAGCAGCTGGCAGCCTAGGACCGGGGAGCTGTTTTTT

size: .
V: TRBV20-1
J: TRBJ2-1
D: TRBD2
CDR3: CSARATGGPHNEQFF
DNA: TGCAGTGCTAGAGCAACGGGAGGGCCCCACAATGAGCAGTTCTTC